The rows below give T cell receptor beta chains drawn from one sample of a study of identifying expanded T cells in peripheral blood. Only in-frame clones appear in the TCRdb table, and some are missing; sequencing was by immunoSEQ multiplex PCR. This sample has over 100,000 clones, with roughly 88% found just once. The specimen sequenced was blood. All receptors derive from a person aged 18 to 75 in good health. CDR3s include the opening cysteine and the closing phenylalanine or tryptophan. The order of the fields is D gene, J gene, clone size, V gene, CDR3 DNA, CDR3 protein. The D gene is left open where the match is weak. The size of a clone is reported for some rows only, either as once, few or many, or as a class for expanded clones.

NA TRBJ2-1 NA TRBV7-8 TGTGCCAGCAGCTTAGCGGAGTACAATGAGCAGTTCTTC CASSLAEYNEQFF
TRBD1 TRBJ1-1 NA TRBV5-5 TGTGCCAGCAGCTTGGGGACAGGGACGGCGCACACTGAAGCTTTCTTT CASSLGTGTAHTEAFF
TRBD2 TRBJ2-3 NA TRBV9 TGTGCCAGCAGCCCAGGGACTAGCGGGGGGGCCCTGACAGATACGCAGTATTTT CASSPGTSGGALTDTQYF
NA TRBJ1-5 NA TRBV19 TGTGCCAGTATTGATCAGGCAAGGGAGGCTCGCCAGCCCCAGCATTTT CASIDQAREARQPQHF
NA TRBJ2-6 NA TRBV6-4 TGTGCCAGCACTCCGGACGGAAGCTCTGGGGCCAACGTCCTGACTTTC CASTPDGSSGANVLTF
NA TRBJ1-1 NA TRBV28 TGTGCCAGCAGTCTAGACAGGAGCCCTGAAGCTTTCTTT CASSLDRSPEAFF
TRBD2 TRBJ2-1 NA TRBV28 TGTGCCAGCAGTGAATTAGCGGGATTTCGCTCCTACAATGAGCAGTTCTTC CASSELAGFRSYNEQFF
TRBD1 TRBJ1-4 NA TRBV27 TGTGCCAGCAGTTTGGGGACAGGACTTAATGAAAAACTGTTTTTT CASSLGTGLNEKLFF
NA TRBJ1-1 NA TRBV28 TGTGCCAGCAGTTCCACGGGGGAGAACACTGAAGCTTTCTTT CASSSTGENTEAFF
TRBD1 TRBJ2-5 NA TRBV19 TGTGCCAGTAGACCGACAGGGACCCCTCAAGAGACCCAGTACTTC CASRPTGTPQETQYF
TRBD1 TRBJ1-1 once TRBV6-5 TGTGCCAGCAGACGGGGACAGGCGTCCGGCACTGAAGCTTTCTTT CASRRGQASGTEAFF
TRBD2 TRBJ2-5 NA TRBV7-2 TGTGCCAGCAGCCCACAGCCCACTAGCGGGGGCCCCCAAGAGACCCAGTACTTC CASSPQPTSGGPQETQYF
NA TRBJ2-1 NA TRBV7-2 TGTGCCAGCAGCTTAGTTGGGACGGGTACCTACAATGAGCAGTTCTTC CASSLVGTGTYNEQFF
NA TRBJ1-5 NA TRBV28 TGTGCCACCTGCCTAGGGGGGTCCAGCAATCAGCCCCAGCATTTT CATCLGGSSNQPQHF
NA TRBJ1-2 NA TRBV30 TGTGCCTGGAGTGTACTTCTCGGAGGGTTGGACTATGGCTACACCTTC CAWSVLLGGLDYGYTF
NA TRBJ2-5 NA TRBV7-3 TGTGCCAGCAGCTTAACGCTAACAGGGTCGGGGGAGACCCAGTACTTC CASSLTLTGSGETQYF
NA TRBJ2-3 once TRBV4-1 TGCGCCAGCAGCCAAGGTAAGGAGGGGCGCACAGATACGCAGTATTTT CASSQGKEGRTDTQYF
TRBD1 TRBJ1-1 NA TRBV7-2 TGTGCCAGCAGCATGAGACAGGGGGTGAACACTGAAGCTTTCTTT CASSMRQGVNTEAFF
NA TRBJ2-2 NA TRBV7-6 TGTGCCTTATCGGACAGCCATGGGACCGGGGAGCTGTTTTTT CALSDSHGTGELFF
TRBD2 TRBJ2-5 NA TRBV4-1 TGCGCCAGCAGCCCCGGGGTAGCGGGGCTCCAAGAGACCCAGTACTTC CASSPGVAGLQETQYF
NA TRBJ1-2 NA TRBV5-1 TGCGCCAGCAGCTTGGCCGGGGCTAACTATGGCTACACCTTC CASSLAGANYGYTF
NA TRBJ1-2 NA TRBV6-5 TGTGCCAGCACTAACCCCCCCCTCCAGGGCTACACCTTC CASTNPPLQGYTF
NA TRBJ1-4 NA TRBV7-3 TGTGCCAGCAGCGTACAGAGGGGTGAAAAACTGTTTTTT CASSVQRGEKLFF
NA TRBJ1-3 NA TRBV11-2 TGTGCCAGCAGCCCCCAGGGATTAGGGTCCGGAAACACCATATATTTT CASSPQGLGSGNTIYF
TRBD2 TRBJ2-2 NA TRBV7-6 TGTGCCAGCAGCTTTTCTAGCGGCGTTAACACCGGGGAGCTGTTTTTT CASSFSSGVNTGELFF
NA TRBJ2-1 NA TRBV5-1 TGCGCCAGCAGCTACACCCGCAGGGAGAACTCCTACAATGAGCAGTTCTTC CASSYTRRENSYNEQFF
NA TRBJ2-2 NA TRBV27 TGTGCCAGTCTCCGGGGGCCGTTGAACACCGGGGAGCTGTTTTTT CASLRGPLNTGELFF
NA TRBJ2-5 NA TRBV7-2 TGTGCCAGCAGCTTAGTTCGGTTGGGGGAGACCCAGTACTTC CASSLVRLGETQYF
TRBD2 TRBJ2-3 NA TRBV30 TGTGCCTGGAGTAGTGGGAGGGGCACAGATACGCAGTATTTT CAWSSGRGTDTQYF
TRBD2 TRBJ2-7 once TRBV7-6 TGTGCCAGCAGCCCACTAGCGGGGGGGTACGAGCAGTACTTC CASSPLAGGYEQYF
TRBD1 TRBJ2-5 NA TRBV10-2 TGCGCCAGCAGTAGGGGGCTCGGCGAGACCCAGTACTTC CASSRGLGETQYF
TRBD1 TRBJ2-1 NA TRBV7-6 TGTGCCAGCAGCTTCGGGGACAGGGGCGTCAATGAGCAGTTCTTC CASSFGDRGVNEQFF
NA TRBJ2-5 NA TRBV2 TGTGCCAGCAGTGAGCTGGAGACCCAGTACTTC CASSELETQYF
NA TRBJ2-3 NA TRBV6-5 TGTGCCAGCAGTTACTTGAGCGGAAAAAGCACAGATACGCAGTATTTT CASSYLSGKSTDTQYF
NA TRBJ2-1 NA TRBV7-3 TGTGCCAGCAGAGCAACGTCAGGGATCGGTGAGCAGTTCTTC CASRATSGIGEQFF
NA TRBJ1-5 NA TRBV28 TGTGCCAGCAGTTCCCCGTCCCGAGGGTACAATCAGCCCCAGCATTTT CASSSPSRGYNQPQHF
NA TRBJ2-2 NA TRBV6-6 TGTGCCAGCAGTTTTCATCTTAGCGGGAACACCGGGGAGCTGTTTTTT CASSFHLSGNTGELFF
TRBD1 TRBJ2-3 NA TRBV29-1 TGCAGCGTTTCAGGGGGCCGGGGAGATACGCAGTATTTT CSVSGGRGDTQYF
TRBD1 TRBJ2-7 NA TRBV7-8 TGTGCCAGCAGCTTAGGGACAGGGTCCTTGGAGCAGTACTTC CASSLGTGSLEQYF
NA TRBJ2-1 NA TRBV5-1 TGCGCCAGCAGCTTACGGGTTAACAGGCTAACCTACAATGAGCAGTTCTTC CASSLRVNRLTYNEQFF
NA TRBJ1-2 NA TRBV2 TGTGCCAGCAGTGAAGACGGTGGCTACACCTTC CASSEDGGYTF
NA TRBJ2-6 NA TRBV7-9 TGTGCCAGCCCCCCCCTCAGCGCCGGGGCCAACGTCCTGACTTTC CASPPLSAGANVLTF
NA TRBJ1-1 NA TRBV29-1 TGCAGCTCCTCGACAAGTACAATGGTCACTGAAGCTTTCTTT CSSSTSTMVTEAFF
NA TRBJ2-1 NA TRBV27 TGTGCCAGCAGACACCAAGGCAGTGGGGTAAACAATGAGCAGTTCTTC CASRHQGSGVNNEQFF
NA TRBJ2-5 NA TRBV7-9 TGTGCCAGCAGCGGTCAAGGGGTATGGAAGACCCAGTACTTC CASSGQGVWKTQYF
TRBD2 TRBJ2-1 NA TRBV5-1 TGCGCCAGCAGCTATATGCTAGCGGGAGCATCTAGTGAGCAGTTCTTC CASSYMLAGASSEQFF
NA TRBJ2-1 NA TRBV14 TGTGCCAGCAGCCCCTGGGGTAGCGGTAGCTCCTACAATGAGCAGTTCTTC CASSPWGSGSSYNEQFF